This paragraph reports one T cell receptor beta chain. Its antigen is as yet unknown. The CDR3 totals 14 residues. J was trimmed by 7 bases and V by 4 bases; bases with no gene match: 6. Germline CDR1 and CDR2: DFQATT and SNEGSKA (reference sequence). From the 5' RACE reads, TCRdb called clonotypes with MiXCR, one entry per CDR3 protein. The sample includes around 350,000 distinct CDR3 sequences, roughly 12% of them seen just once. The data were taken from a study of T cells after yellow fever vaccination. General study findings and limits: In FACS-sorted repertoires, abundant clonotypes from the bulk population could appear as contaminants. Some clonotypes were seen in both the CD4 and the CD8 compartments. These made up a small share and likely arose from convergent recombination.

The chain links TRBV20-1 to TRBJ2-1, with TRBD2 matching 11 bases. This sequence was found in a young man who received the YFV17D yellow fever vaccine. The sequencing used PBMCs, collected on the day of the first yellow fever vaccination. CDR3 region: CSATFSGGGNEQFF. DNA for the CDR3: TGCAGTGCTACATTTAGCGGGGGGGGTAATGAGCAGTTCTTC.